What follows is one T cell receptor (beta chain) and its context. TCRdb's table, derived via immunoSEQ multiplex PCR, lists solely in-frame clones and lacks some. The sample holds about 82,000 clones, 90% to 95% seen once. The CDR3 length is 17 residues. Germline trimming cut 4 bases from V and 0 bases from J; bases unmatched to any gene: 9. Per the germline V gene, CDR1 is SNHLY and CDR2 is FYNNEI. This sample is part of a study of technical replicates of blood from a handful of donors. Sequenced sample: T cells isolated from PBMCs. The rearrangement uses TRBV2 and TRBJ2-3, with 8 bases that match TRBD2. The clonotype comes from a human donor in good health. For the CDR3, the DNA is TGTGCCAGCAGTGTCGAGCTAGCGGGTCGTAGCACAGATACGCAGTATTTT. Its protein product is CASSVELAGRSTDTQYF. Full variable domain (missing parts from reference TRBV2 and TRBJ2-3): EPEVTQTPSHQVTQMGQEVILRCVPISNHLYFYWYRQILGQKVEFLVSFYNNEISEKSEIFDDQFSVERPDGSNFTLKIRSTKLEDSAMYFCASSVELAGRSTDTQYFGPGTRLTVL.